The present entry profiles one T cell receptor beta chain with its context. Method: immunoSEQ multiplex PCR; TCRdb's copy keeps in-frame clones and lacks some. Seen here are 45,000 to 50,000 clones, over 80% observed once, and the top ten hold under 8.5%. These data are taken from a study of blood T cell repertoires in COVID-19. V gave up 5 bases and J gave up 9 bases, with 13 bases separating them. Germline V gives CDR1 MNHEY, CDR2 SVGEGT. The CDR3 extends over 13 amino acids. The sequence came from a man older than 75 in a cohort sampled during active COVID-19. The chain carries TRBV6-2 or TRBV6-3 and TRBJ2-2; D call uncertain. Sequencing input: peripheral blood. CDR3 region: CASSIHDLRELFF. DNA of the CDR3: TGTGCCAGCAGTATACATGATCTCCGGGAGCTGTTTTTT.